The 18 T cell receptor beta chains reported below all come from one sample, sequenced in a study of T cell responses to AZD1222 COVID-19 vaccine. The table came from immunoSEQ multiplex PCR; TCRdb's copy has only in-frame clones and leaves some out. The sample shows fewer than 130,000 clones, around 82% of them seen only once. Sequenced here: peripheral blood, sampled on day 0 of AZD1222 vaccination. Source of these receptors: an adult in good health.

The chain links TRBV19 to TRBJ2-3, with 7 bases identical to TRBD1. Germline CDR1 reads LNHDA; CDR2 reads SQIVND (reference sequence). The V gene end was trimmed by 3 bases and the J gene end by 10 bases; junction bases not matched to a gene: 4. The CDR3 runs to 12 residues. The CDR3 DNA sequence: TGTGCCAGTAGTATTACAGGGGCTGCGCAGTATTTT. The encoded protein is CASSITGAAQYF.

This chain links TRBV20-1 with TRBJ2-7, with D perhaps matching TRBD1 (6 bases). CDR1 is DFQATT, CDR2 SNEGSKA, per germline (reference sequence). This CDR3 has 15 amino acids. The ends were cut back, 3 bases at V and 3 bases at J, with 18 bases in the middle. The CDR3 bases are TGCAGTGCTAGTTTGTCTCTGGGGGCTTACTACGAGCAGTACTTC. Translating gives CSASLSLGAYYEQYF.

The gene calls are TRBV10-3 and TRBJ2-7; 8 bases line up with TRBD1. Germline V gene sequence: CDR1 ENHRY, CDR2 SYGVKD. V trimming: 7 bases; J trimming: 3 bases; junction bases outside the gene matches: 2. This CDR3 has 12 residues. CDR3 in DNA: TGTGCCATCAACGGACAGGGCTACGAGCAGTACTTC. Its protein is CAINGQGYEQYF.

The chain links TRBV6-5 to TRBJ1-2; D is ambiguous. CDR1 and CDR2 (germline): MNHEY, SVGAGI. The CDR3 runs 16 residues. With 0 bases removed from V and 4 bases from J, the gap between germline ends came to 15 bases. As DNA, the CDR3 is TGTGCCAGCAGTTACTCGAACCCCGTAGGAGGCTATGGCTACACCTTC. Translation gives CASSYSNPVGGYGYTF.

The chain uses TRBV19 and TRBJ1-5; TRBD1 matches 10 bases. Germline lookup yields CDR1 LNHDA and CDR2 SQIVND (reference sequence). The CDR3 sequence is 15 residues long. V shed 5 bases, J shed 7 bases, and the junction held 8 bases outside the gene matches. The CDR3 sequence: CASSGTGTGEQPQHF. Written as DNA, the CDR3 is TGTGCCAGTAGTGGAACCGGGACAGGGGAACAGCCCCAGCATTTT. Full variable domain (missing parts from reference TRBV19 and TRBJ1-5): DGGITQSPKYLFRKEGQNVTLSCEQNLNHDAMYWYRQDPGQGLRLIYYSQIVNDFQKGDIAEGYSVSREKKESFPLTVTSAQKNPTAFYLCASSGTGTGEQPQHFGDGTRLSIL.

The chain joins TRBV27 to TRBJ1-4; 10 nucleotides agree with TRBD1. Germline CDR1 reads MNHEY; CDR2 reads SMNVEV (reference sequence). Losses at the gene ends were 4 bases for V and 8 bases for J; bases not matched to a gene: 4. The CDR3 extends over 14 amino acids. The CDR3 DNA reads TGTGCCAGCAGTTCCGACAGGGGGCGCGAAAAACTGTTTTTT. This gives the protein CASSSDRGREKLFF. The complete variable domain, with remaining parts taken from reference TRBV27 and TRBJ1-4, reads EAQVTQNPRYLITVTGKKLTVTCSQNMNHEYMSWYRQDPGLGLRQIYYSMNVEVTDKGDVPEGYKVSRKEKRNFPLILESPSPNQTSLYFCASSSDRGREKLFFGSGTQLSVL.

The rearrangement joins TRBV6-6 to TRBJ1-2; no reliable D call. Deletions cut 7 bases from V and 4 bases from J, with 13 bases between. The CDR3 spans 13 residues. Germline V CDR1 and CDR2: MNHNY, SVGAGI (reference sequence). The CDR3 is CASNGRYGYGYTF. DNA of the CDR3: TGTGCCAGCAACGGTCGCTACGGCTATGGCTACACCTTC.

A single count supports this clone. The V and J genes are TRBV5-6 and TRBJ1-6; unclear D gene. Germline V CDR1 and CDR2: SGHDT, YYEEEE. The CDR3 runs 14 residues. V shed 4 bases and J shed 6 bases, with 11 bases lying between them. In nucleotides, the CDR3 is TGTGCCAGCAGCAGGGAAAGCAGTAATTCACCCCTCCACTTT. The encoded protein is CASSRESSNSPLHF.

The chain joins TRBV6-5 to TRBJ2-4; D tentatively reads TRBD1 or TRBD2 (6 bases each). Germline CDR1 is MNHEY and CDR2 is SVGAGI. V lost 5 bases and J lost 8, with 16 bases in between. The CDR3 consists of 14 residues. The CDR3 region has the DNA TGTGCCAGCAGTAAGCAACGGGGGCGGGACATTCAGTACTTC. Translated, it gives CASSKQRGRDIQYF.

This clone came up a few times. The chain has TRBV7-9 and TRBJ1-1, with 9 positions matching TRBD1. The CDR3 sequence is 16 residues long. The germline V gene encodes CDR1 SEHNR and CDR2 FQNEAQ (reference sequence). Losses at the gene ends were 4 bases for V and 6 bases for J; bases not matched to a gene: 12. DNA of the CDR3: TGTGCCAGCAGCTCACAGGGGGCGAGACGTTCTGCTGAAGCTTTCTTT. This encodes CASSSQGARRSAEAFF.

V gene TRBV19 combines with J gene TRBJ1-1, with D possibly being TRBD1 (5 bases). V lost 5 bases to trimming and J lost 4 bases, with 20 bases between them. There are 16 residues in the CDR3. CDR1 and CDR2 (germline): LNHDA, SQIVND (reference sequence). The CDR3 DNA is TGTGCCAGTAGTCCCCTTAGGCGGGGGAGCATCACTGAAGCTTTCTTT. Amino acids: CASSPLRRGSITEAFF. Variable domain in full (rest from reference TRBV19 and TRBJ1-1): DGGITQSPKYLFRKEGQNVTLSCEQNLNHDAMYWYRQDPGQGLRLIYYSQIVNDFQKGDIAEGYSVSREKKESFPLTVTSAQKNPTAFYLCASSPLRRGSITEAFFGQGTRLTVV.

The rearrangement uses TRBV5-1 and TRBJ1-2; 7 nucleotides align to TRBD1. CDR1 is SGHRS, CDR2 YFSETQ, per germline. The CDR3 extends over 15 amino acids. J was trimmed by 3 bases and V by 0 bases; bases with no gene match: 5. The CDR3 is CASSLAFGQDYGYTF. In DNA form, the CDR3 reads TGCGCCAGCAGCTTGGCCTTCGGACAGGACTATGGCTACACCTTC.

V usage is TRBV6-2 or TRBV6-3 and J usage is TRBJ2-3, with 7 nucleotides matching TRBD2. Unmatched junction bases numbered 4, after V lost 5 bases and J lost 2 bases. Germline V gives CDR1 MNHEY, CDR2 SVGEGT. The CDR3 extends over 14 amino acids. Written as DNA, the CDR3 is TGTGCCAGCAGTGGACTAGACCCCACAGATACGCAGTATTTT. The encoded protein is CASSGLDPTDTQYF.

The chain uses TRBV2 and TRBJ2-1, with 11 bases identical to TRBD2. This CDR3 spans 16 amino acids. Trimming at V came to 5 bases and at J to 9 bases, leaving 12 bases not matched to a gene. Germline V gene lookup returns CDR1 SNHLY and CDR2 FYNNEI. The CDR3 loop reads CASSPGRLAGSGEQFF. DNA for the CDR3: TGTGCCAGCAGTCCGGGGAGACTAGCGGGATCGGGTGAGCAGTTCTTC.

This clone was picked up a small number of times. The chain combines TRBV2 with TRBJ2-7; D assignment may be TRBD1 or TRBD2 (5 bases each). This CDR3 is built from 13 residues. The ends were cut back, 9 bases at V and 2 bases at J, with 14 bases in the middle. CDR1 SNHLY and CDR2 FYNNEI come from the germline V gene. The CDR3 is CARSRGVTYEQYF. For the CDR3, the DNA is TGTGCCAGATCTCGAGGGGTAACCTACGAGCAGTACTTC.

The V gene is TRBV28, the J gene TRBJ1-5; 7 nucleotides match TRBD1. From germline, CDR1 is MDHEN and CDR2 SYDVKM. V shed 7 bases, J shed 4 bases, and the junction held 4 bases outside the gene matches. The CDR3 totals 13 residues. The CDR3 spells CASISQGNQPQHF. CDR3 DNA: TGTGCCAGCATATCACAGGGGAATCAGCCCCAGCATTTT.

The CDR3, as DNA: TGCGCCAGCAGCTTGGTGGGGCCTCAAGAGACCCAGTACTTC. It codes for CASSLVGPQETQYF. The J gene is TRBJ2-5, the V gene TRBV5-1; D perhaps matches TRBD1 (5 bases). CDR3 size: 14 residues. In germline, CDR1 is SGHRS, CDR2 YFSETQ. The V and J ends lost 0 bases and 2 bases respectively, with 8 bases between them.

The V call is TRBV6-5, the J call TRBJ2-4, with a tentative D call TRBD2 (5 bases). The germline V gene encodes CDR1 MNHEY and CDR2 SVGAGI. Trimming took 7 bases from V and 8 from J, leaving 21 bases between them. This CDR3 comprises 15 residues. CDR3 protein: CASTKGLIPGYIQYF. As DNA, the CDR3 is TGTGCCAGCACCAAAGGACTGATACCTGGGTACATTCAGTACTTC.